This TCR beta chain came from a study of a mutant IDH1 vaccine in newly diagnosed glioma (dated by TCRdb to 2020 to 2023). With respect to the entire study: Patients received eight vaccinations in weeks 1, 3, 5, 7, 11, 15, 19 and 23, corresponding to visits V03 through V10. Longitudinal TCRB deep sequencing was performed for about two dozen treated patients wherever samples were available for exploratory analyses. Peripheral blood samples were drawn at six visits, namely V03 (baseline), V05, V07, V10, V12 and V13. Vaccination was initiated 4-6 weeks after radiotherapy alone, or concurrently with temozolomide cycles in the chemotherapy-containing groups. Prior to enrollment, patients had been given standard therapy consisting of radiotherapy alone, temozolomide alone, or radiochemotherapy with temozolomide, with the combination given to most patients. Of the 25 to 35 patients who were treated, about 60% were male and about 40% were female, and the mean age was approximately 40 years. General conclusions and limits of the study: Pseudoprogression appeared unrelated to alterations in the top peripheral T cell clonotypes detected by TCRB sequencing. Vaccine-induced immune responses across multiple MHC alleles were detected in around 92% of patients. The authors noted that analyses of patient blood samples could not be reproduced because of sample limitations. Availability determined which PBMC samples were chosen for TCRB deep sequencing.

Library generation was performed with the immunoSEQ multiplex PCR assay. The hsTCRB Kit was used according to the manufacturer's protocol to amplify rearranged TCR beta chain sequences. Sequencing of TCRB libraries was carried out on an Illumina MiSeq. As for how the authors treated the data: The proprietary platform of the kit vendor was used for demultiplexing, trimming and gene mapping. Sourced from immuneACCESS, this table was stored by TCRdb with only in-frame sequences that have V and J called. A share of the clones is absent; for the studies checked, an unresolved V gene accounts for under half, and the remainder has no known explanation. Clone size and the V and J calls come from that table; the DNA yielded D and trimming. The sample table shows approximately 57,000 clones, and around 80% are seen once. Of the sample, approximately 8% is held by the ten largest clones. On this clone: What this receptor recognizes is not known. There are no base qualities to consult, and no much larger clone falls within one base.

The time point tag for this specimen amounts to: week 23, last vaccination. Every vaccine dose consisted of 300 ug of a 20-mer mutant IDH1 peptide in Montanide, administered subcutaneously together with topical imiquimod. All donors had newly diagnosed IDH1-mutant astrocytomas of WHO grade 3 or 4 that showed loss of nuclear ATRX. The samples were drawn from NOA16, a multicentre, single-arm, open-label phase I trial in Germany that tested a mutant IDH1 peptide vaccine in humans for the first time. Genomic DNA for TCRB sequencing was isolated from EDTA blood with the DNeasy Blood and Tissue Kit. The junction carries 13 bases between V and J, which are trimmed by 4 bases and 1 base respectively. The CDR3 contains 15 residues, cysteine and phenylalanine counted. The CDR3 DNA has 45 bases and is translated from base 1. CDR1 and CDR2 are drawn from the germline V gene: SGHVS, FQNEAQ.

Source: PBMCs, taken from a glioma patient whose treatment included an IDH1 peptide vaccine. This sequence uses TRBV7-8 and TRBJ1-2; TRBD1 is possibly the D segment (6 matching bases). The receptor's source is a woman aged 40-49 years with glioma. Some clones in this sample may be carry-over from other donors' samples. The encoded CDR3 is CASSSRTVINYGYTF. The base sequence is TGTGCCAGCAGCTCCCGGACAGTGATTAACTATGGCTACACCTTC.